Following are 29 T cell receptor beta chains from one sample sequenced in a study of response to subunit inactivated influenza vaccine. One entry per CDR3 protein results from TCRdb running MiXCR on the RT-PCR reads. The sample lists more than 500,000 distinct CDR3 sequences; 11% were seen once. These same data were also listed under a study on T cells expressing NK-cell markers. That investigation notes: cDNA encoding TCR beta was synthesized via 5'RACE template switching incorporating UMIs.

This sample comprised PBMCs from blood, obtained on the day of vaccination. These receptor sequences come from a man in his fifties who received an inactivated influenza vaccine.

The chain is built from TRBV20-1 and TRBJ2-3; D uncertain. In germline, CDR1 is DFQATT, CDR2 SNEGSKA (reference sequence). Trimming stripped 2 bases from V and 1 base from J, with 10 bases between. This CDR3 comprises 14 residues. As DNA, the CDR3 is TGCAGTGCTAGAAGGGTGCAGCGCACAGATACGCAGTATTTT. Translated: CSARRVQRTDTQYF.

The table lists this clonotype with a few counts. V is TRBV10-2 and J is TRBJ2-3; D unresolved. This CDR3 region has 14 residues. Trimming removed 5 bases at V and 0 bases at J, with 9 bases between. In germline, CDR1 is WSHSY, CDR2 SAAADI. CDR3 nucleotides: TGCGCCAGCAGTCTGACATACAGCACAGATACGCAGTATTTT. Amino acids: CASSLTYSTDTQYF.

This clonotype was seen more than once but under ten times. The chain combines TRBV5-1 with TRBJ2-2; D may correspond to TRBD1 or TRBD2 (5 bases each). The CDR3 is made up of 17 amino acids. Germline assignment: CDR1 SGHRS and CDR2 YFSETQ. The ends were cut back, 3 bases at V and 1 base at J, with 16 bases in the middle. CDR3 region: CASSYDPLGVNTGELFF. The CDR3 bases are TGCGCCAGCAGCTACGATCCCTTGGGGGTGAACACCGGGGAGCTGTTTTTT.

The chain combines TRBV5-5 with TRBJ2-3, with D perhaps matching TRBD2 (6 bases). The V gene's germline CDR1 is SGHKS and CDR2 YYEKEE (reference sequence). This CDR3 comprises 18 residues. Deletions cut 0 bases from V and 0 bases from J, with 17 bases between. The CDR3 DNA sequence: TGTGCCAGCAGCTTGGATGTTGGTAGAGGGACTAGCACAGATACGCAGTATTTT. Its translation is CASSLDVGRGTSTDTQYF. Using reference TRBV5-5 and TRBJ2-3 for the parts outside the CDR3, the full variable domain is DAGVTQSPTHLIKTRGQQVTLRCSPISGHKSVSWYQQVLGQGPQFIFQYYEKEERGRGNFPDRFSARQFPNYSSELNVNALLLGDSALYLCASSLDVGRGTSTDTQYFGPGTRLTVL.

The chain recombines TRBV20-1 with TRBJ2-1; D perhaps matches TRBD2 (5 bases). Trimming pared 0 bases from V and 14 bases from J, leaving 14 bases between. There are 12 residues in the CDR3. Germline CDR1 and CDR2: DFQATT and SNEGSKA (reference sequence). CDR3 in amino acids: CSARDRRTGEFF. The DNA for the CDR3 is TGCAGTGCTAGAGATCGAAGGACTGGGGAGTTCTTC.

V is TRBV12-3 or TRBV12-4 and J is TRBJ2-3; 9 positions match TRBD2. The CDR3 is made up of 16 amino acids. With 10 bases clipped from V and 6 bases from J, the junction kept 17 bases outside the gene matches. The CDR3 sequence is CATPPTPLAGGDTQYF. The DNA for the CDR3 is TGTGCCACCCCCCCCACGCCTCTGGCGGGGGGGGATACGCAGTATTTT.

This clonotype was detected ten times or more. V usage is TRBV12-3 or TRBV12-4 and J usage is TRBJ1-4; possible D gene TRBD1, 6 bases. V gave up 4 bases and J gave up 11 bases, with 17 bases separating them. CDR3 length: 14 residues. CDR3 region: CASSYRVSGGKLFF. In DNA, the CDR3 is TGTGCCAGCAGTTACAGGGTCTCCGGAGGGAAACTGTTTTTT.

A few counts support this clonotype. CDR3 coding DNA: TGTGCCAGCGGCGAATGGAACACAGATACGCAGTATTTT. It codes for CASGEWNTDTQYF. The chain is built from TRBV27 and TRBJ2-3, with D unclear. The CDR3 has 13 residues. The ends were cut back, 8 bases at V and 2 bases at J, with 11 bases in the middle. Germline CDR1 is MNHEY and CDR2 is SMNVEV (reference sequence).

This chain joins TRBV20-1 and TRBJ2-2; D is possibly TRBD2 (5 bases). V lost 3 bases and J lost 4, with 12 bases in between. CDR1 and CDR2 (germline): DFQATT, SNEGSKA (reference sequence). The CDR3 runs 14 residues. DNA for the CDR3: TGCAGTGCTAGTCGGGGTGGGAGCACCGGGGAGCTGTTTTTT. This encodes CSASRGGSTGELFF.

This chain uses TRBV7-2 with TRBJ2-1; perhaps TRBD2 as D (6 bases). Trimming stripped 4 bases from V and 0 bases from J, with 16 bases between. The CDR3 totals 17 residues. Germline CDR1 and CDR2: SGHTA and FQGNSA. CDR3 bases: TGTGCCAGCAGCTCTACCACCGGGACTTACTCCTACAATGAGCAGTTCTTC. Translated, it gives CASSSTTGTYSYNEQFF.

The chain couples TRBV5-1 to TRBJ2-5; TRBD1 matches 10 bases. Losses at the gene ends were 3 bases for V and 7 bases for J; bases not matched to a gene: 15. Germline V gives CDR1 SGHRS, CDR2 YFSETQ. The CDR3 runs to 17 residues. As DNA, the CDR3 is TGCGCCAGCAGCTACCGCCCCGGGACAGGGGACGCGGTGACCCAGTACTTC. Its protein is CASSYRPGTGDAVTQYF.

The V gene is TRBV28, the J gene TRBJ2-3; D may be TRBD1 or TRBD2 (5 bases each). The CDR3 covers 17 residues. Germline CDR1 and CDR2: MDHEN and SYDVKM. The V end lost 6 bases, the J end lost 8 bases, and 27 bases lay between the germline ends. The CDR3 loop reads CASSWDRWGEGFGTQYF. The CDR3 region has the DNA TGTGCCAGCAGCTGGGATCGGTGGGGCGAGGGTTTCGGTACGCAGTATTTT. The complete variable domain, with remaining parts taken from reference TRBV28 and TRBJ2-3, reads DVKVTQSSRYLVKRTGEKVFLECVQDMDHENMFWYRQDPGLGLRLIYFSYDVKMKEKGDIPEGYSVSREKKERFSLILESASTNQTSMYLCASSWDRWGEGFGTQYFGPGTRLTVL.

This clonotype occurred a few times. V gene TRBV30 combines with J gene TRBJ2-2, with D perhaps given as TRBD1 or TRBD2 (5 bases each). Deletions cut 5 bases from V and 0 bases from J, with 10 bases between. CDR3 length: 14 residues. CDR1 is GTSNPN, CDR2 SVGIG, per germline (reference sequence). The DNA of the CDR3 is TGTGCCTGGGGCAAGGGACCGAACACCGGGGAGCTGTTTTTT. Translated, it gives CAWGKGPNTGELFF.

CDR3 residues: CSASERRDPTKNIQYF. The DNA of the CDR3 is TGCAGTGCTAGCGAACGCCGGGACCCAACCAAAAACATTCAGTACTTC. V and J are TRBV20-1 and TRBJ2-4; possibly TRBD1 or TRBD2 for D (5 bases each). Deletions cut 3 bases from V and 2 bases from J, with 17 bases between. CDR3 size: 16 residues. Germline CDR1 and CDR2: DFQATT and SNEGSKA (reference sequence).

This clonotype was recorded at least ten times. The gene calls are TRBV12-3 or TRBV12-4 and TRBJ1-5; 8 nucleotides line up with TRBD1. The junction had 11 bases not matched to a gene; V was cut back by 5 bases and J by 5 bases. The CDR3 extends over 16 amino acids. Here the CDR3 reads CASSPQTGASYQPQHF. The CDR3 coding sequence is TGTGCCAGCAGTCCCCAGACAGGGGCTTCCTATCAGCCCCAGCATTTT.

The chain joins TRBV29-1 to TRBJ1-2, with D unresolved. Trimming shortened V by 1 base and J by 4 bases, and 10 bases separated the two germline ends. The length of the CDR3 is 13 residues. Per germline, CDR1 SQVTM and CDR2 ANQGSEA. CDR3 region: CSVEAGLSYGYTF. The CDR3, as DNA: TGCAGCGTTGAAGCCGGGTTGTCCTATGGCTACACCTTC. Supplemented by reference TRBV29-1 and TRBJ1-2, the full variable domain reads SAVISQKPSRDICQRGTSLTIQCQVDSQVTMMFWYRQQPGQSLTLIATANQGSEATYESGFVIDKFPISRPNLTFSTLTVSNMSPEDSSIYLCSVEAGLSYGYTFGSGTRLTVV.

In its sample, this clonotype was seen a few times. This CDR3 reads CASSDGLIAETQYF. CDR3 DNA: TGTGCCAGCAGCGACGGGTTGATAGCGGAGACCCAGTACTTC. This chain links TRBV7-2 with TRBJ2-5, with a weak D call TRBD2 (5 bases). CDR1 SGHTA and CDR2 FQGNSA come from the germline V gene. The CDR3 runs 14 residues. Trimming stripped 5 bases from V and 5 bases from J, with 15 bases between.

The J gene is TRBJ2-4, the V gene TRBV6-2 or TRBV6-3, with D unresolved. V was pared by 6 bases and J by 5 bases, with 11 bases between. CDR1 MNHEY and CDR2 SVGEGT come from the germline V gene. The CDR3 runs to 13 residues. In DNA form, the CDR3 reads TGTGCCAGCAGGGGGAATGGCGAAAACATTCAGTACTTC. It yields the protein CASRGNGENIQYF.

This clonotype appeared a few times. CDR3 DNA: TGTGCCAGCAGTTACTCCCGGGGCGCGGGTCAGCCCCAGCATTTT. Amino acid sequence: CASSYSRGAGQPQHF. The rearrangement links TRBV6-5 to TRBJ1-5; a weak D match, TRBD1 (5 bases). CDR1 and CDR2 from the germline V gene are MNHEY and SVGAGI. The CDR3 consists of 15 residues. Trimming shortened V by 0 bases and J by 6 bases, and 12 bases separated the two germline ends.

The chain joins TRBV29-1 to TRBJ2-1; TRBD2 is a possible D gene (5 bases). V was clipped by 3 bases and J by 2 bases, with 11 bases between them. The V gene's germline CDR1 is SQVTM and CDR2 ANQGSEA. The CDR3 extends over 14 amino acids. This CDR3 reads CSVEAAGAYNEQFF. The CDR3 coding sequence is TGCAGCGTTGAGGCGGCGGGTGCCTACAATGAGCAGTTCTTC.

This clonotype has a handful of counts. V is TRBV11-1 and J is TRBJ2-7; TRBD2 aligns across 13 bases. V dropped 2 bases and J dropped 7; count of bases not matched to a gene: 14. The length of the CDR3 is 18 residues. CDR1 is SGHAT, CDR2 FQDESV, per germline (reference sequence). Here the CDR3 reads CASSLRGLAGAKRVEQYF. The CDR3 DNA sequence: TGTGCCAGCAGCTTACGTGGACTAGCGGGAGCGAAAAGAGTAGAGCAGTACTTC.

This chain uses TRBV25-1 with TRBJ1-4; a possible D gene is TRBD1 (6 bases). This CDR3 spans 14 amino acids. The V end lost 4 bases, the J end lost 4 bases, and 10 bases lay between the germline ends. Per germline, CDR1 MGHDK and CDR2 SYGVNS. The CDR3 sequence is CASSGGGGNEKLFF. CDR3 DNA: TGTGCCAGCAGTGGGGGAGGGGGTAATGAAAAACTGTTTTTT. The full variable domain, rest sourced from reference TRBV25-1 and TRBJ1-4, is EADIYQTPRYLVIGTGKKITLECSQTMGHDKMYWYQQDPGMELHLIHYSYGVNSTEKGDLSSESTVSRIRTEHFPLTLESARPSHTSQYLCASSGGGGNEKLFFGSGTQLSVL.

This clonotype occurred a few times. The rearrangement uses TRBV5-6 and TRBJ2-1; possible D gene TRBD2, 6 bases. Trimming shortened V by 2 bases and J by 4 bases, and 13 bases separated the two germline ends. The CDR3 has 15 amino acids. Germline V lookup: CDR1 SGHDT, CDR2 YYEEEE. The CDR3, as DNA: TGTGCCAGCAGCTTCTGGGGGGAGGATTACAATGAGCAGTTCTTC. It codes for CASSFWGEDYNEQFF.

This chain links TRBV24-1 with TRBJ2-5; TRBD1 or TRBD2 may be the D gene (5 bases each). The germline gives CDR1 KGHDR, CDR2 SFDVKD. CDR3 length: 15 amino acids. With 4 bases removed from V and 5 bases from J, the gap between germline ends came to 16 bases. In DNA form, the CDR3 reads TGTGCCACCAGTGACTCCTCTCCGGGGCCGGAGACCCAGTACTTC. Amino acids: CATSDSSPGPETQYF.

The V call is TRBV12-3 or TRBV12-4, the J call TRBJ2-1; 15 positions match TRBD2. The CDR3 is 14 residues long. Trimming cost V 7 bases and J 10 bases; bases outside gene matches: 5. The CDR3 sequence: CASTGLAGGREQFF. CDR3 nucleotides: TGTGCCAGCACTGGACTAGCGGGGGGGCGGGAGCAGTTCTTC.

This clonotype was detected a few times. This chain connects TRBV10-3 to TRBJ2-1; 9 bases agree with TRBD1. This CDR3 comprises 17 residues. With V trimmed by 2 bases and J by 0 bases, 5 bases remained unmatched. Germline V gene sequence: CDR1 ENHRY, CDR2 SYGVKD. CDR3 sequence (DNA): TGTGCCATCAGTGAGCCGAGACAGGGGGGCTCCTACAATGAGCAGTTCTTC. It codes for CAISEPRQGGSYNEQFF.

J is TRBJ2-6 and V is TRBV24-1; D could derive from TRBD1 or TRBD2 (5 bases each). This CDR3 spans 16 amino acids. Looked up from germline, CDR1 is KGHDR and CDR2 is SFDVKD. The V end was cut by 6 bases, the J end by 4 bases, with 15 bases between. CDR3 nucleotide sequence: TGTGCCACCAGTCACCCGGGGACCGCAGGGGCCAACGTCCTGACTTTC. As protein: CATSHPGTAGANVLTF.

In DNA form, the CDR3 reads TGCAGTGCTAGAGAGGGGATGACAGGGCGGGTGAACACTGAAGCTTTCTTT. Its translation is CSAREGMTGRVNTEAFF. The rearrangement joins TRBV20-1 to TRBJ1-1, with 7 positions matching TRBD1. Germline V lookup: CDR1 DFQATT, CDR2 SNEGSKA (reference sequence). Trimming cost V 0 bases and J 0 bases; bases outside gene matches: 10. The CDR3 extends over 17 amino acids.

V is TRBV10-2 and J is TRBJ2-7; 12 bases are shared with TRBD2. The CDR3 loop spans 13 amino acids. Unmatched junction bases numbered 11, after V lost 11 bases and J lost 9 bases. Germline CDR1 WSHSY, CDR2 SAAADI. CDR3 in DNA: TGCGCCCCTGGGGGGACTAGCGGGTCCGGGCAGTACTTC. It translates to CAPGGTSGSGQYF.